Detailed here is one T cell receptor beta chain. Its matching antigen is unknown. TCRdb's copy holds only in-frame clones and misses some; the assay was immunoSEQ multiplex PCR. The sample lists about 35,000 clones; about nine tenths were seen once. This specimen belongs to a study of PD-1 blockade in classical Hodgkin lymphoma. Study-level results: Relative to healthy donors, newly diagnosed patients reportedly had lower baseline TCR diversity, which was reported as lower still in relapsed/refractory patients. Repertoires differed for reasons still undefined, possibly disease activity or prior therapy.

Relapse was seen in all patients after autologous stem cell transplantation, and brentuximab vedotin exposure was variable. Magnetic depletion of unwanted cells isolated CD4+ T cells from thawed PBMCs. V trimming: 3 bases; J trimming: 2 bases; junction bases outside the gene matches: 3. This CDR3 is 15 amino acids long. In germline, CDR1 is KGHSH, CDR2 LQKENI. The specimen comprised CD4+ T cells from blood, sampled at baseline. The V and J genes are TRBV18 and TRBJ2-1; 8 bases agree with TRBD2. This TCR derives from a human donor with classical Hodgkin lymphoma. The CDR3 loop is CASSPGGRTYNEQFF. Here the CDR3 DNA reads TGTGCCAGCTCACCGGGCGGGAGGACCTACAATGAGCAGTTCTTC.